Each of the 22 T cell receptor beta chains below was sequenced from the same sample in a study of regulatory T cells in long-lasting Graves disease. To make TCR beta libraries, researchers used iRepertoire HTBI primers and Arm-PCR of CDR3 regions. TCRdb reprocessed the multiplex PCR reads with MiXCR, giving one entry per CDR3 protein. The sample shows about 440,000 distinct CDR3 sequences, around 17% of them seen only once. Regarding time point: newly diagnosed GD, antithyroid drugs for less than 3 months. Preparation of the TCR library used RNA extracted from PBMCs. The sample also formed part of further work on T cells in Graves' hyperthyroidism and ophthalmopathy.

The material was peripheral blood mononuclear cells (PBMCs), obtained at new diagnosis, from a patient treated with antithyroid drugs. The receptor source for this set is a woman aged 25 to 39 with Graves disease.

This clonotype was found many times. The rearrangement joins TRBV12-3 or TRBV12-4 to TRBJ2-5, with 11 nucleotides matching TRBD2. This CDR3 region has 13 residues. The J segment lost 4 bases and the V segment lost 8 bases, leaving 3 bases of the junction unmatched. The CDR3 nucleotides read TGTGCCAGCCAAGGACTAGCGGGAGAGACCCAGTACTTC. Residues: CASQGLAGETQYF.

DNA for the CDR3: TGCAGCGTCATCACAGGGCCCAATAACAATGAGCAGTTCTTC. This translates into CSVITGPNNNEQFF. The J gene is TRBJ2-1, the V gene TRBV29-1, with D possibly TRBD1 on 6 matching bases. CDR1 and CDR2 from the germline V gene are SQVTM and ANQGSEA. Trimming took off 6 bases at V and 5 bases at J, with 17 bases between the two ends. The CDR3 has 14 amino acids.

CDR3 amino acids: CASSYSRSGRISEQFF. The DNA of the CDR3 is TGTGCCAGCAGTTACTCGAGGAGCGGGAGGATTAGTGAGCAGTTCTTC. The chain links TRBV6-2 or TRBV6-3 to TRBJ2-1; 9 bases fit TRBD2. Germline CDR1 and CDR2: MNHEY and SVGEGT. This CDR3 spans 16 amino acids. Trimming at V came to 0 bases and at J to 9 bases, leaving 9 bases not matched to a gene.

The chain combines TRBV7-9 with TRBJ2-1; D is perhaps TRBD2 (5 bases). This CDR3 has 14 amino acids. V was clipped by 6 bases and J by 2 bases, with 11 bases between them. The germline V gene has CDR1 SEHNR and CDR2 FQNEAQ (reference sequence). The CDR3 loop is CASSRSSTYNEQFF. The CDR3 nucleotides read TGTGCCAGCAGTCGGTCTAGCACCTACAATGAGCAGTTCTTC. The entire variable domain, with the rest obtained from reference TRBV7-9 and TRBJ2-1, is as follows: DTGVSQNPRHKITKRGQNVTFRCDPISEHNRLYWYRQTLGQGPEFLTYFQNEAQLEKSRLLSDRFSAERPKGSFSTLEIQRTEQGDSAMYLCASSRSSTYNEQFFGPGTRLTVL.

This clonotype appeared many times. As DNA, the CDR3 is TGTGCCTGGAGTGGGACAGGAGGATTAGGCACAGATACGCAGTATTTT. It codes for CAWSGTGGLGTDTQYF. The V and J genes are TRBV30 and TRBJ2-3, with 7 bases matching TRBD1. The germline CDR1 and CDR2 sequences are GTSNPN and SVGIG (reference sequence). The length of the CDR3 is 16 residues. V dropped 1 base and J dropped 1; count of bases not matched to a gene: 8.

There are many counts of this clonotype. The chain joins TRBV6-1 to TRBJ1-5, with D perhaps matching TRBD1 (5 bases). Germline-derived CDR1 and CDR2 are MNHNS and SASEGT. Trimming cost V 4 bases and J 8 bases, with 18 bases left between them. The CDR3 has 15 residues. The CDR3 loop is CASSGRDLRLKPQHF. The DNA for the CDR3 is TGTGCCAGCAGTGGCCGGGACTTACGGTTGAAGCCCCAGCATTTT.

CDR3 sequence reads: CASSQVENLNTEAFF. The CDR3 nucleotides are TGTGCCAGCAGCCAAGTTGAGAACCTGAACACTGAAGCTTTCTTT. The chain couples TRBV14 to TRBJ1-1; D unclear. The V gene's germline CDR1 is SGHDN and CDR2 FVKESK. V gave up 1 base and J gave up 0 bases, with 9 bases separating them. The CDR3 extends over 15 amino acids.

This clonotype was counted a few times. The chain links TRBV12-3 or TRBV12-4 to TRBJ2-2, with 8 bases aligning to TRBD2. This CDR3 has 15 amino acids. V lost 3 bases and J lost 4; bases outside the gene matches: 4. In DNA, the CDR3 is TGTGCCAGCAGTTTTCGGCTAGCGGGCACCGGGGAGCTGTTTTTT. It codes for CASSFRLAGTGELFF.

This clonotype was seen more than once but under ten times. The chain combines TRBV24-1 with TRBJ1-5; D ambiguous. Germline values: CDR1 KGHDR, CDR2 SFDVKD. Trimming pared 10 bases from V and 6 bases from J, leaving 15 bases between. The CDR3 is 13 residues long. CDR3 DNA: TGTGCCACTTCCGGGCGTCATGGTCAGCCCCAGCATTTT. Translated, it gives CATSGRHGQPQHF.

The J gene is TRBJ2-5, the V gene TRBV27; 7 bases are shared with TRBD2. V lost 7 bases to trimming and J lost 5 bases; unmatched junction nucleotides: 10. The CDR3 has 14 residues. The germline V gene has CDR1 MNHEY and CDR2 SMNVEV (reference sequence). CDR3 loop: CASKFAGGSETQYF. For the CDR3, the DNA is TGTGCCAGCAAATTCGCCGGCGGGAGTGAGACCCAGTACTTC.

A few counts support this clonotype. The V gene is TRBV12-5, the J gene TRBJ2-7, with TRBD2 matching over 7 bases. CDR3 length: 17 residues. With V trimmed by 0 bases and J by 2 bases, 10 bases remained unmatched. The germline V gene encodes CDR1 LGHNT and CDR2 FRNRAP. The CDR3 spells CASGLVRKAGPTYEQYF. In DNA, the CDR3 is TGTGCTAGTGGTTTGGTACGCAAAGCGGGACCCACCTACGAGCAGTACTTC.

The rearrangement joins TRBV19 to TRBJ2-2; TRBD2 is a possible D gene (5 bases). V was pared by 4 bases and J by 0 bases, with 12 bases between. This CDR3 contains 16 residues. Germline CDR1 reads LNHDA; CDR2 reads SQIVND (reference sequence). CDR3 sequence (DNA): TGTGCCAGTAGTAGTGGAGGAGAAACGAACACCGGGGAGCTGTTTTTT. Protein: CASSSGGETNTGELFF.

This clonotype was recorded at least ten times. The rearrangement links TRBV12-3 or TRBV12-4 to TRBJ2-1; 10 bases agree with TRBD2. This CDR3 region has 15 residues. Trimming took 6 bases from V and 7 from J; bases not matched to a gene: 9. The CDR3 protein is CASRPRTSGLNEQFF. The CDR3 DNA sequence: TGTGCCAGCAGACCCCGGACTAGCGGTTTGAATGAGCAGTTCTTC.

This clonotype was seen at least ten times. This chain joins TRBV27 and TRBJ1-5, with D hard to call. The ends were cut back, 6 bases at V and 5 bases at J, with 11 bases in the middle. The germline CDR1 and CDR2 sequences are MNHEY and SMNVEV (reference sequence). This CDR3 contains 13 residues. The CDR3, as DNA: TGTGCCAGCAGCGAGGGTTTGCATCAGCCCCAGCATTTT. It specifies CASSEGLHQPQHF.

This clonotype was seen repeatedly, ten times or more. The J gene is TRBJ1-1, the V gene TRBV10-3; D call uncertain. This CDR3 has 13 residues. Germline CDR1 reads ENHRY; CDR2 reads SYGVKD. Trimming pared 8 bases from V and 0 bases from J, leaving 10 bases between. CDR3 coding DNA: TGTGCCATCCTCCGGTCCTTGAACACTGAAGCTTTCTTT. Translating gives CAILRSLNTEAFF.

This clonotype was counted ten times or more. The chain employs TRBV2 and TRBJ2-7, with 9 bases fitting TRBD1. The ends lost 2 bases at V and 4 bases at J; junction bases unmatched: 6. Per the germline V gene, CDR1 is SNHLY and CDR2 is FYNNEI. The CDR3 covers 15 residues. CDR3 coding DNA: TGTGCCAGCAGTGAAAAGACCGGGACAGGGTACGAGCAGTACTTC. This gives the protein CASSEKTGTGYEQYF.

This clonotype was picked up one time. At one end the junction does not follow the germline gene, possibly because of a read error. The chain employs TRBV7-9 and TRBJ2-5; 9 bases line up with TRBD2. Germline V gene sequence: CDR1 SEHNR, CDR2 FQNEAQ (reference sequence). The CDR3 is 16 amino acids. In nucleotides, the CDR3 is TGCGCCAGCAGCTTGGGAGTAGCGGGAGCAAAAGAGACCCAGTACTTC. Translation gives CASSLGVAGAKETQYF. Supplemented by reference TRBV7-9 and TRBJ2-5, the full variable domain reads DTGVSQNPRHKITKRGQNVTFRCDPISEHNRLYWYRQTLGQGPEFLTYFQNEAQLEKSRLLSDRFSAERPKGSFSTLEIQRTEQGDSAMYLCASSLGVAGAKETQYFGPGTRLLVL.

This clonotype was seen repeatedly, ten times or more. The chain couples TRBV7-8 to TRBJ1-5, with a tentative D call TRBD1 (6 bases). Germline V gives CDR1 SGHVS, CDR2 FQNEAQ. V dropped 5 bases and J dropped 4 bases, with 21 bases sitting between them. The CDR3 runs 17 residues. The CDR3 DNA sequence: TGTGCCAGCAGCCGTCTGTTCGCGGGGGCCCAAAATCAGCCCCAGCATTTT. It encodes CASSRLFAGAQNQPQHF.

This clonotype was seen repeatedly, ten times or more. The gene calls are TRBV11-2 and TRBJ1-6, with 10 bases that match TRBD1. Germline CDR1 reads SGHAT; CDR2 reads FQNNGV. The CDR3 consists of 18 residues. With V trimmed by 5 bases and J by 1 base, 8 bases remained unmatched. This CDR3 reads CASSHSRTGGSYNSPLHF. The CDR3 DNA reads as TGTGCCAGCAGCCATTCCCGGACAGGGGGGTCCTATAATTCACCCCTCCACTTT.

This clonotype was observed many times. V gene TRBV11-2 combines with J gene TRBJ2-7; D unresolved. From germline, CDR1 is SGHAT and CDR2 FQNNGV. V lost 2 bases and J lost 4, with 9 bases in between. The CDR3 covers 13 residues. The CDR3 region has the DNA TGTGCCAGCAGCTTAAATTCAGGATACGAGCAGTACTTC. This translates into CASSLNSGYEQYF.

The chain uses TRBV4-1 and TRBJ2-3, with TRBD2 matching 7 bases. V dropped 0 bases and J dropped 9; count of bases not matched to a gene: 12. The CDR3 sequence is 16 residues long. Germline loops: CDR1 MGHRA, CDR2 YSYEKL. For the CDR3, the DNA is TGCGCCAGCAGCCAAGATAGGACTAGGCGCTCGCGGACGCAGTATTTT. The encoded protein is CASSQDRTRRSRTQYF.

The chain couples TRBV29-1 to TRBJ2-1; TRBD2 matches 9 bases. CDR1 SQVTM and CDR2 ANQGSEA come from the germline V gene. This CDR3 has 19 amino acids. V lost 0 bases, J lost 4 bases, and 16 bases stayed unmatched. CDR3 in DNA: TGCAGCGTTGAAGATGGGATTGGTTCGCGGGAGGGCCTTTACAATGAGCAGTTCTTC. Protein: CSVEDGIGSREGLYNEQFF.